The next 3 T cell receptor beta chains were all read from a single sample in a study of shared clonotypes between healthy human individuals (dated by TCRdb to between 2020 and 2021). Library generation was performed with the immunoSEQ multiplex PCR assay. In its TCRdb copy, this immuneACCESS table keeps in-frame sequences only and misses some clones. Where compared with another copy, unresolved V genes explain less than half of these, and the others have no known cause. Counted in this sample were roughly 1,600,000 clones; around 98.5% of them appeared once. The ten largest make up about 0.34% of the sample. The specimen sequenced was naive CD4+ T cells sorted from blood. Explained via the paper, the cell subset or site label denotes: CD45RA+ positively selected. The receptors originated from a man between 25 and 39 years old in good health.

This rearrangement joins TRBV2 to TRBJ2-5; D unresolved. This CDR3 is 12 amino acids long. Germline CDR1 is SNHLY and CDR2 is FYNNEI. V was trimmed by 8 bases and J by 5 bases, leaving 12 bases between them. This chain's CDR3 is CASSRWPETQYF. CDR3 DNA sequence: TGTGCCAGCTCTCGCTGGCCGGAGACCCAGTACTTC.

The rearrangement links TRBV5-1 to TRBJ2-1; the match to TRBD2 covers 12 bases. CDR3 length: 19 residues. The germline V gene has CDR1 SGHRS and CDR2 YFSETQ. V lost 4 bases and J lost 2; bases outside the gene matches: 13. The CDR3 sequence is CASSSSGTSGSTTYNEQFF. The CDR3 coding sequence is TGCGCCAGCAGCAGTAGTGGGACTAGCGGGTCAACGACCTACAATGAGCAGTTCTTC.

This rearrangement joins TRBV6-5 to TRBJ1-5, with D unresolved. Trimming left V 4 bases short and J 10 bases short, with 14 bases between. Germline loops: CDR1 MNHEY, CDR2 SVGAGI. The CDR3 has 13 residues. This chain's CDR3 is CASSSGISLPQHF. In DNA form, the CDR3 reads TGTGCCAGCAGTTCCGGGATCAGTTTACCCCAGCATTTT.